These T cell receptor beta chains were read from a single sample in a study of beta chain features in type 1 diabetes. The method was immunoSEQ multiplex PCR; TCRdb's version includes in-frame clones alone and lacks a portion of them. The table lists 600,000 or so clones, about 14% of them singletons. Sequencing was done on a sample of naive CD4+ T cells from blood. Source of these receptors: a man aged 18 to 29 with type 1 diabetes. The CDR3 runs from the conserved cysteine through the conserved F or W. The order of the fields is V gene, clone size, D gene, J gene, CDR3 protein, CDR3 DNA. D genes are given only for firm matches. Rows may omit the clone size; those that give it use once, few, many or a size class.

v_gene: TRBV30; abundance: -; d_gene: -; j_gene: TRBJ2-3; CDR3aa: CAWGELVSTDTQYF; CDR3nt: TGTGCCTGGGGGGAGCTAGTAAGCACAGATACGCAGTATTTT
v_gene: TRBV9; abundance: -; d_gene: TRBD1; j_gene: TRBJ1-1; CDR3aa: CASSANSPGTGSTEAFF; CDR3nt: TGTGCCAGCAGCGCCAATTCCCCCGGGACAGGGAGTACTGAAGCTTTCTTT
v_gene: TRBV29-1; abundance: -; d_gene: TRBD1; j_gene: TRBJ1-2; CDR3aa: CSVVSQGGVYTF; CDR3nt: TGCAGCGTTGTGTCTCAGGGGGGAGTCTACACCTTC
v_gene: TRBV6-6; abundance: few; d_gene: TRBD2; j_gene: TRBJ2-5; CDR3aa: CASSPGLAGRETQYF; CDR3nt: TGTGCCAGCAGCCCGGGACTAGCGGGAAGAGAGACCCAGTACTTC
v_gene: TRBV5-6; abundance: -; d_gene: -; j_gene: TRBJ2-7; CDR3aa: CASSTYYEQYF; CDR3nt: TGTGCCAGCAGCACCTACTACGAGCAGTACTTC
v_gene: TRBV25-1; abundance: few; d_gene: -; j_gene: TRBJ2-7; CDR3aa: CASSDRAWYEQYF; CDR3nt: TGTGCCAGCAGTGATCGGGCATGGTACGAGCAGTACTTC
v_gene: TRBV6-5; abundance: few; d_gene: -; j_gene: TRBJ1-4; CDR3aa: CATREPTTNEKLFF; CDR3nt: TGTGCCACCAGGGAACCAACAACTAATGAAAAACTGTTTTTT
v_gene: TRBV28; abundance: few; d_gene: -; j_gene: TRBJ2-3; CDR3aa: CASSSTGLDGDTQYF; CDR3nt: TGTGCCAGCAGTTCGACAGGCCTAGATGGGGATACGCAGTATTTT
v_gene: TRBV6-6; abundance: few; d_gene: -; j_gene: TRBJ2-1; CDR3aa: CASSPGTYNEQFF; CDR3nt: TGTGCCAGCAGTCCAGGGACCTACAATGAGCAGTTCTTC
v_gene: TRBV7-2; abundance: -; d_gene: TRBD2; j_gene: TRBJ2-1; CDR3aa: CASSPISGSSYNEQFF; CDR3nt: TGTGCCAGCAGCCCAATTAGCGGGAGCTCCTACAATGAGCAGTTCTTC
v_gene: TRBV9; abundance: few; d_gene: TRBD2; j_gene: TRBJ2-1; CDR3aa: CASSVVLAGGTAEQFF; CDR3nt: TGTGCCAGCAGCGTAGTACTAGCGGGGGGCACCGCTGAGCAGTTCTTC
v_gene: TRBV4-3; abundance: -; d_gene: -; j_gene: TRBJ1-2; CDR3aa: CASSQGLGRHGYTF; CDR3nt: TGCGCCAGCAGCCAAGGTCTGGGTAGGCATGGCTACACCTTC
v_gene: TRBV11-3; abundance: few; d_gene: TRBD1; j_gene: TRBJ2-1; CDR3aa: CASSTAGGPYNEQFF; CDR3nt: TGTGCCAGCAGCACAGCAGGGGGACCCTACAATGAGCAGTTCTTC
v_gene: TRBV2; abundance: few; d_gene: -; j_gene: TRBJ2-2; CDR3aa: CASSETRSPPGELFF; CDR3nt: TGTGCCAGCAGTGAAACGCGTTCGCCCCCGGGGGAGCTGTTTTTT
v_gene: TRBV10-1; abundance: -; d_gene: TRBD1; j_gene: TRBJ1-1; CDR3aa: CASSGQAVTEAFF; CDR3nt: TGCGCCAGCAGCGGACAGGCGGTGACTGAAGCTTTCTTT
v_gene: TRBV7-2; abundance: few; d_gene: -; j_gene: TRBJ2-3; CDR3aa: CASRERTVSTDTQYF; CDR3nt: TGTGCCAGCAGGGAAAGGACAGTGAGCACAGATACGCAGTATTTT
v_gene: TRBV30; abundance: few; d_gene: -; j_gene: TRBJ2-7; CDR3aa: CAWSDRYEQYF; CDR3nt: TGTGCCTGGTCCGACCGGTACGAGCAGTACTTC
v_gene: TRBV7-9; abundance: few; d_gene: TRBD2; j_gene: TRBJ2-1; CDR3aa: CASSGGTSGRAYNEQFF; CDR3nt: TGTGCCAGCAGCGGAGGGACTAGCGGGAGGGCCTACAATGAGCAGTTCTTC
v_gene: TRBV18; abundance: few; d_gene: TRBD1; j_gene: TRBJ2-3; CDR3aa: CASSPPPGQDTDTQYF; CDR3nt: TGTGCCAGCTCACCACCACCGGGACAGGACACAGATACGCAGTATTTT
v_gene: TRBV6-1; abundance: -; d_gene: TRBD1; j_gene: TRBJ2-3; CDR3aa: CASSGQGSRTDTQYF; CDR3nt: TGTGCCAGCAGTGGACAGGGGTCGCGCACAGATACGCAGTATTTT
v_gene: TRBV25-1; abundance: -; d_gene: -; j_gene: TRBJ2-7; CDR3aa: CASSATVYEQYF; CDR3nt: TGTGCCAGCAGTGCAACGGTCTACGAGCAGTACTTC
v_gene: TRBV7-9; abundance: few; d_gene: -; j_gene: TRBJ1-2; CDR3aa: CASSFRETGYGYTF; CDR3nt: TGTGCCAGCAGCTTTCGAGAAACCGGCTATGGCTACACCTTC
v_gene: TRBV9; abundance: -; d_gene: TRBD1; j_gene: TRBJ2-7; CDR3aa: CASSVGSGWQGASEQYF; CDR3nt: TGTGCCAGCAGCGTAGGATCTGGATGGCAGGGGGCGTCCGAGCAGTACTTC
v_gene: TRBV30; abundance: -; d_gene: -; j_gene: TRBJ1-2; CDR3aa: CAWNLEGPHYGYTF; CDR3nt: TGTGCCTGGAACTTGGAGGGGCCGCACTATGGCTACACCTTC
v_gene: TRBV29-1; abundance: few; d_gene: TRBD1; j_gene: TRBJ2-7; CDR3aa: CSVAWDRGLGEQYF; CDR3nt: TGCAGCGTGGCATGGGACAGGGGGCTGGGTGAGCAGTACTTC
v_gene: TRBV30; abundance: few; d_gene: TRBD2; j_gene: TRBJ2-2; CDR3aa: CAWRLKRGDGAGELFF; CDR3nt: TGTGCCTGGAGGCTAAAGCGGGGAGACGGCGCCGGGGAGCTGTTTTTT
v_gene: TRBV11-2; abundance: -; d_gene: -; j_gene: TRBJ1-1; CDR3aa: CASRATAGQNTEAFF; CDR3nt: TGTGCCAGCAGGGCGACAGCCGGACAGAACACTGAAGCTTTCTTT
v_gene: TRBV30; abundance: -; d_gene: -; j_gene: TRBJ2-7; CDR3aa: CGVSSAREQYF; CDR3nt: TGTGGAGTCTCGAGCGCTAGAGAGCAGTACTTC
v_gene: TRBV5-1; abundance: few; d_gene: -; j_gene: TRBJ2-7; CDR3aa: CASSVSGSSLYEQYF; CDR3nt: TGCGCCAGCAGCGTTTCAGGGTCCTCCCTTTACGAGCAGTACTTC
v_gene: TRBV2; abundance: few; d_gene: TRBD2; j_gene: TRBJ2-7; CDR3aa: CASTRREWDEQYF; CDR3nt: TGTGCCAGCACTCGGCGGGAGTGGGACGAGCAGTACTTC
v_gene: TRBV30; abundance: few; d_gene: -; j_gene: TRBJ2-1; CDR3aa: CAWSPSTYNEQFF; CDR3nt: TGTGCCTGGAGTCCCTCGACCTACAATGAGCAGTTCTTC
v_gene: TRBV4-3; abundance: few; d_gene: -; j_gene: TRBJ2-5; CDR3aa: CASSQGVKETQYF; CDR3nt: TGCGCCAGCAGCCAAGGAGTGAAAGAGACCCAGTACTTC
v_gene: TRBV29-1; abundance: -; d_gene: -; j_gene: TRBJ1-1; CDR3aa: CSVARVNTEAFF; CDR3nt: TGCAGCGTTGCGCGGGTGAACACTGAAGCTTTCTTT
v_gene: TRBV2; abundance: -; d_gene: TRBD2; j_gene: TRBJ2-5; CDR3aa: CASSGLAGIRGTQYF; CDR3nt: TGTGCCAGCAGTGGACTAGCGGGAATACGAGGGACCCAGTACTTC
v_gene: TRBV30; abundance: -; d_gene: -; j_gene: TRBJ2-7; CDR3aa: CAWSSSYEQYF; CDR3nt: TGTGCCTGGTCCTCCTCCTACGAGCAGTACTTC
v_gene: TRBV5-4; abundance: few; d_gene: TRBD1; j_gene: TRBJ2-5; CDR3aa: CASSLVDREETQYF; CDR3nt: TGTGCCAGCAGCTTGGTGGACAGGGAGGAGACCCAGTACTTC
v_gene: TRBV2; abundance: few; d_gene: TRBD2; j_gene: TRBJ2-1; CDR3aa: CASRRGGDEQFF; CDR3nt: TGTGCCAGCAGGCGCGGGGGGGATGAGCAGTTCTTC
v_gene: TRBV5-4; abundance: -; d_gene: TRBD2; j_gene: TRBJ2-7; CDR3aa: CASSLAGGPSREQYF; CDR3nt: TGTGCCAGCAGCTTAGCGGGAGGACCCTCACGCGAGCAGTACTTC
v_gene: TRBV21-1; abundance: few; d_gene: -; j_gene: TRBJ2-5; CDR3aa: CASSLRGGQETQYF; CDR3nt: TGTGCCAGCAGCTTACGGGGGGGCCAAGAGACCCAGTACTTC
v_gene: TRBV7-2; abundance: few; d_gene: -; j_gene: TRBJ2-3; CDR3aa: CASGAYTDTQYF; CDR3nt: TGTGCCAGCGGAGCCTACACAGATACGCAGTATTTT
v_gene: TRBV19; abundance: -; d_gene: -; j_gene: TRBJ1-5; CDR3aa: CASSMSGPQPQHF; CDR3nt: TGTGCCAGTAGTATGTCAGGCCCGCAGCCCCAGCATTTT
v_gene: TRBV5-1; abundance: few; d_gene: -; j_gene: TRBJ2-1; CDR3aa: CASSLGGVAYNEQFF; CDR3nt: TGCGCCAGCAGCTTGGGCGGGGTCGCCTACAATGAGCAGTTCTTC
v_gene: TRBV18; abundance: few; d_gene: TRBD1; j_gene: TRBJ2-7; CDR3aa: CASSPPGQTLYEQYF; CDR3nt: TGTGCCAGCTCACCACCGGGACAGACTCTCTACGAGCAGTACTTC
v_gene: TRBV18; abundance: -; d_gene: TRBD2; j_gene: TRBJ2-1; CDR3aa: CASSPPGLAGGVEQFF; CDR3nt: TGTGCCAGCTCACCACCGGGACTAGCGGGAGGGGTTGAGCAGTTCTTC
v_gene: TRBV5-1; abundance: -; d_gene: -; j_gene: TRBJ2-7; CDR3aa: CASSAGRRTSDYEQYF; CDR3nt: TGCGCCAGCAGTGCGGGACGCAGAACTTCGGACTACGAGCAGTACTTC
v_gene: TRBV11-2; abundance: -; d_gene: TRBD2; j_gene: TRBJ2-1; CDR3aa: CASSLGPAGARNEQFF; CDR3nt: TGTGCCAGCAGCTTAGGGCCAGCGGGAGCAAGGAATGAGCAGTTCTTC